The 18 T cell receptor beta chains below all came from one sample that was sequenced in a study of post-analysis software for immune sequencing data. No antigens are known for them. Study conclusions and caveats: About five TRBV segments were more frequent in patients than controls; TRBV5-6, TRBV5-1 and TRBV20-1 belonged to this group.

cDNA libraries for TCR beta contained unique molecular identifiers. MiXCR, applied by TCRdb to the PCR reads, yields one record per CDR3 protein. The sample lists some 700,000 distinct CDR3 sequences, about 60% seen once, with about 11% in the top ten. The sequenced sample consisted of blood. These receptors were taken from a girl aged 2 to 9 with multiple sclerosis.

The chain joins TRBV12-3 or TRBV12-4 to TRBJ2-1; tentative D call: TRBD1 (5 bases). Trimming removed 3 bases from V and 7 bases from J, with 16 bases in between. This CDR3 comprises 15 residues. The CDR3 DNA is TGTGCCAGCAGTTTGGGGCAGGGTGCGCCAAATGAGCAGTTCTTC. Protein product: CASSLGQGAPNEQFF.

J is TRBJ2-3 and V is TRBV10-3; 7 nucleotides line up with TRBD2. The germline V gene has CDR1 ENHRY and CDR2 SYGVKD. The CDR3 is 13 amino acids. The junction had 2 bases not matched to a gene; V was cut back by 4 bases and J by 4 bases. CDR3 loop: CAISAAGADTQYF. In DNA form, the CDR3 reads TGTGCCATCAGTGCGGCGGGGGCAGATACGCAGTATTTT.

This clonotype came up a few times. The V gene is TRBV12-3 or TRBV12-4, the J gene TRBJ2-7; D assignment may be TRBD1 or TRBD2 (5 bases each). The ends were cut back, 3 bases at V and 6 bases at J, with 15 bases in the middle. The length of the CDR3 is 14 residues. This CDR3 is CASSFSRGTSEQYF. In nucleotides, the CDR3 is TGTGCCAGCAGTTTTTCTCGAGGGACCTCCGAGCAGTACTTC.

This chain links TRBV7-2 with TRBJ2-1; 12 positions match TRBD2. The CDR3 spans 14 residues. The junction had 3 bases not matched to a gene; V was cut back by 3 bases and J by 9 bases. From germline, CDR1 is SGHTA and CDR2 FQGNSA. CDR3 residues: CASSLVLAGGEQFF. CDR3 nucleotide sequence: TGTGCCAGCAGCTTGGTACTAGCGGGAGGTGAGCAGTTCTTC.

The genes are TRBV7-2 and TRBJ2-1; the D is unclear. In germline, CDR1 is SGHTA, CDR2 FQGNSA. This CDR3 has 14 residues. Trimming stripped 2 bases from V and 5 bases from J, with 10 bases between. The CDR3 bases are TGTGCCAGCAGCTTAACGGTCACCCACAATGAGCAGTTCTTC. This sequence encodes CASSLTVTHNEQFF.

As DNA, the CDR3 is TGTGCCAGCAGCTTAGGGGGGTTCCCAGCCCAGCATTTT. This gives the protein CASSLGGFPAQHF. V gene TRBV7-9 combines with J gene TRBJ1-5; TRBD1 is a possible D gene (5 bases). The V gene lost 1 base and the J gene lost 11 bases, with 12 bases spanning the gap. The CDR3 has 13 residues. Germline V gene data show CDR1 as SEHNR and CDR2 as FQNEAQ (reference sequence).

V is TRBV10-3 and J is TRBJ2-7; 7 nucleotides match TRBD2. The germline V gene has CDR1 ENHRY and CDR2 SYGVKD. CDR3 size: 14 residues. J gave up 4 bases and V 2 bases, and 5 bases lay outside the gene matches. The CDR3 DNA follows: TGTGCCATCAGTGAGCCGGGACTACCATACGAGCAGTACTTC. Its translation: CAISEPGLPYEQYF.

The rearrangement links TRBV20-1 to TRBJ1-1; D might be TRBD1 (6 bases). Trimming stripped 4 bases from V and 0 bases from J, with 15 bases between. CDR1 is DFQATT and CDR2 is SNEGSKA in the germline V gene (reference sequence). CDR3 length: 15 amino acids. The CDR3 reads CSATQTRGLNTEAFF. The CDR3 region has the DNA TGCAGTGCTACACAGACCAGGGGTCTGAACACTGAAGCTTTCTTT.

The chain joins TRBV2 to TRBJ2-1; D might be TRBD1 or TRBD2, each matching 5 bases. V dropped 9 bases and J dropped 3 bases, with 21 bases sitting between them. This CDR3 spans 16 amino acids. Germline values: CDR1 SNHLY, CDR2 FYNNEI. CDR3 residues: CASQETGTGNYNEQFF. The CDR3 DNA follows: TGTGCCAGTCAAGAAACCGGGACGGGGAACTACAATGAGCAGTTCTTC.

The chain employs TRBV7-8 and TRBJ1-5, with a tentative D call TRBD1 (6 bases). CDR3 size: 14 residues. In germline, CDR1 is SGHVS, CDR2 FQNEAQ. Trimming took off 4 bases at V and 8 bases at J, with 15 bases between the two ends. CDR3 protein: CASSSRGGGEPQHF. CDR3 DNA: TGTGCCAGCAGCTCCCGGGGAGGGGGAGAGCCCCAGCATTTT.

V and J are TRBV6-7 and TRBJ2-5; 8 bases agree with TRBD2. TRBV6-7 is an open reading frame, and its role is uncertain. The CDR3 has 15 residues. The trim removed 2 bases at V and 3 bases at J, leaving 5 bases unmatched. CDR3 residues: CASSYGRGAEETQYF. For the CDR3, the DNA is TGTGCCAGCAGTTACGGGCGGGGGGCCGAAGAGACCCAGTACTTC.

The CDR3 DNA is TGTGCCATCAGCTCCGGGACAGGATACAATGAGCAGTTCTTC. This sequence encodes CAISSGTGYNEQFF. The rearrangement joins TRBV10-3 to TRBJ2-1, with 8 positions matching TRBD1. The germline CDR1 and CDR2 sequences are ENHRY and SYGVKD. V was pared by 6 bases and J by 4 bases, with 5 bases of the junction left unmatched. This CDR3 contains 14 residues.

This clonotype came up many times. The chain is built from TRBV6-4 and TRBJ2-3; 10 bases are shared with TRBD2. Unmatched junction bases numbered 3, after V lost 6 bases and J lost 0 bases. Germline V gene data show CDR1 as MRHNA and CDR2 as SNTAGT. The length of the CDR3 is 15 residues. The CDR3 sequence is CASSRTSGSTDTQYF. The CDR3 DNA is TGTGCCAGCAGCAGGACTAGCGGAAGCACAGATACGCAGTATTTT.

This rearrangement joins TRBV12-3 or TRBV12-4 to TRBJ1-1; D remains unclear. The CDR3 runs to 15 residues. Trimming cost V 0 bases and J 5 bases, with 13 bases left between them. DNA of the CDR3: TGTGCCAGCAGTTTAGCGGAAGGAGTTAGGACTGAAGCTTTCTTT. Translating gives CASSLAEGVRTEAFF.

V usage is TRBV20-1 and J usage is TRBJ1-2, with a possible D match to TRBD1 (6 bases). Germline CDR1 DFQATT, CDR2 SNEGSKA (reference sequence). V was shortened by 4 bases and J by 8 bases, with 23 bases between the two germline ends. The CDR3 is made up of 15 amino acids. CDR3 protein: CSATTGFKFRRGYTF. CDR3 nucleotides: TGCAGTGCTACCACAGGGTTTAAGTTTCGTAGAGGCTACACCTTC.

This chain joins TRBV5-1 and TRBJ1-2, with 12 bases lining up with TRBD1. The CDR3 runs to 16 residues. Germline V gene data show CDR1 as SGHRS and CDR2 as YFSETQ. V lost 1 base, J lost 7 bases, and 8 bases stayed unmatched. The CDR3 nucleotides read TGCGCCAGCAGCTTGTGGGAGGGACAGGGGGCCCGTGGCTACACCTTC. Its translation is CASSLWEGQGARGYTF.

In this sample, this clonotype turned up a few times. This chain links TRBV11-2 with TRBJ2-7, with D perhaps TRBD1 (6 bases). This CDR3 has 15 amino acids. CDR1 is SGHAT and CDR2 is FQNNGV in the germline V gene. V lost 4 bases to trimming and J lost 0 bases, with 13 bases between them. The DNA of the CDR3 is TGTGCCAGCAGCTATCCAGGGGTTCCCTCCTACGAGCAGTACTTC. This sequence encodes CASSYPGVPSYEQYF.

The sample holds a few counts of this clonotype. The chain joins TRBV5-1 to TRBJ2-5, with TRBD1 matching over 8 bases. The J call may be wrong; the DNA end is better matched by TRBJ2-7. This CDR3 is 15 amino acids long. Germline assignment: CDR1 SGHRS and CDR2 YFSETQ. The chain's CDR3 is CASSPLGQGGYEQYF. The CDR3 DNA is TGCGCCAGCAGCCCACTCGGACAGGGAGGTTACGAGCAGTACTTC.